What follows are 5 T cell receptor beta chains derived from one specimen sequenced in a study of Ad26.COV2.S vaccination and SARS-CoV-2 variants. The sample's treatment: around 19 received Ad26.COV2.S at low or high dose, single or two shots; a few received placebo; per-sample allocation not given. At day 63 after the first vaccine or placebo injection, samples were drawn. Sequencing used immunoSEQ multiplex PCR; TCRdb keeps in-frame clones, though not all of them. The data hold around 370,000 clones, with about 88% observed a single time. The sequencing used peripheral blood, collected in a trial of Ad26.COV2.S vaccine versus placebo. Receptors were obtained from a person between 18 and 65 years old who received the Ad26.COV2.S COVID-19 vaccine or a placebo.

The CDR3 region has the DNA TGTGCCAGCAGCTTGGAGAGGGGACAAACTTGGACTAGCGGGAGCTACGAGCAGTACTTC. It is translated as CASSLERGQTWTSGSYEQYF. The rearrangement joins TRBV5-4 to TRBJ2-7; 13 positions agree with TRBD2. The ends lost 0 bases at V and 3 bases at J; junction bases unmatched: 15. CDR3 length equals 20 residues. Germline V gives CDR1 SGHNT, CDR2 YYREEE (reference sequence).

This clone has only a few counts. The chain couples TRBV5-1 to TRBJ1-1, with 11 bases matching TRBD1. Germline V gene data show CDR1 as SGHRS and CDR2 as YFSETQ. This CDR3 is 15 amino acids long. Germline trimming cut 6 bases from V and 3 bases from J; bases unmatched to any gene: 7. This CDR3 reads CASNPGQGVYTEAFF. In nucleotides, the CDR3 is TGCGCCAGCAACCCGGGACAGGGGGTATACACTGAAGCTTTCTTT. Drawing the rest from reference TRBV5-1 and TRBJ1-1, the complete variable domain is KAGVTQTPRYLIKTRGQQVTLSCSPISGHRSVSWYQQTPGQGLQFLFEYFSETQRNKGNFPGRFSGRQFSNSRSEMNVSTLELGDSALYLCASNPGQGVYTEAFFGQGTRLTVV.

The rearrangement links TRBV19 to TRBJ2-3; 8 nucleotides line up with TRBD2. This CDR3 comprises 16 residues. CDR1 is LNHDA and CDR2 is SQIVND in the germline V gene (reference sequence). Trimming removed 2 bases from V and 1 base from J; junction bases left unmatched: 5. The CDR3 DNA sequence: TGTGCCAGTAGTATAAGCGGGGGCCGGGGCACAGATACGCAGTATTTT. Encoded protein: CASSISGGRGTDTQYF.

The chain has TRBV9 and TRBJ2-1, with D perhaps matching TRBD2 (7 bases). This CDR3 contains 16 residues. Germline CDR1 is SGDLS and CDR2 is YYNGEE. Trimming removed 4 bases at V and 0 bases at J, with 14 bases between. CDR3 amino acids: CASSPGRGNSYNEQFF. For the CDR3, the DNA is TGTGCCAGCAGCCCAGGGAGGGGGAACTCCTACAATGAGCAGTTCTTC.

The V and J genes are TRBV25-1 and TRBJ2-1; D call uncertain. This CDR3 has 14 residues. V was pared by 2 bases and J by 2 bases, with 7 bases between. CDR1 is MGHDK and CDR2 is SYGVNS in the germline V gene. The CDR3 nucleotides are TGTGCCAGCAGTGAACCCCACCCCTACAATGAGCAGTTCTTC. This codes for CASSEPHPYNEQFF.